The 7 T cell receptor beta chains below all came from one sample that was sequenced in a study of cytomegalovirus exposure and HLA in healthy donors. The PCR was carried out with 60 Vbeta primers and 13 Jbeta primers. Profiling relied on immunoSEQ multiplex PCR, and the TCRdb table lists in-frame clones only, not all of them. The data contain over 150,000 clones, roughly 80% of them singletons. The material sequenced was PBMCs. Source of these receptors: a woman aged 45-65 years in good health and CMV-seronegative.

The chain carries TRBV9 and TRBJ1-1; D ambiguous. The CDR3 contains 13 residues. Trimming took 1 base from V and 4 from J, leaving 8 bases between them. The germline gives CDR1 SGDLS, CDR2 YYNGEE. The CDR3 coding sequence is TGTGCCAGCAGCGTATCGGAGGGCACTGAAGCTTTCTTT. Its protein is CASSVSEGTEAFF.

The rearrangement uses TRBV12-5 and TRBJ2-7, with D tentatively TRBD2 (7 bases). Trimming stripped 8 bases from V and 6 bases from J, with 17 bases between. Germline-derived CDR1 and CDR2 are LGHNT and FRNRAP. The CDR3 is 13 amino acids. The DNA of the CDR3 is TGTGCTAGTCGAGGCGGGGGCCCCTCCGAGCAGTACTTC. It specifies CASRGGGPSEQYF.

The rearrangement links TRBV5-1 to TRBJ1-1, with 7 bases fitting TRBD1. Germline assignment: CDR1 SGHRS and CDR2 YFSETQ. Trimming cost V 4 bases and J 6 bases; bases outside gene matches: 21. This CDR3 is built from 18 residues. This CDR3 is CASSPTGQTGKNRAEAFF. The CDR3 nucleotides are TGCGCCAGCAGCCCGACCGGTCAGACAGGGAAAAATAGGGCTGAAGCTTTCTTT.

The chain carries TRBV28 and TRBJ1-1, with D perhaps matching TRBD1 (6 bases). The CDR3 extends over 15 amino acids. V lost 1 base, J lost 1 base, and 10 bases lay in between. CDR1 and CDR2 from the germline V gene are MDHEN and SYDVKM. In DNA form, the CDR3 reads TGTGCCAGCAGTTTATCGGTCAGGGGGAACACTGAAGCTTTCTTT. It codes for CASSLSVRGNTEAFF.

The chain combines TRBV19 with TRBJ2-6; no definite D call. The CDR3 has 13 amino acids. Germline loops: CDR1 LNHDA, CDR2 SQIVND (reference sequence). V was clipped by 3 bases and J by 2 bases, with 2 bases between them. The chain's CDR3 is CASSITGANVLTF. Here the CDR3 DNA reads TGTGCCAGTAGTATTACTGGGGCCAACGTCCTGACTTTC.

The gene calls are TRBV7-2 and TRBJ2-7; 9 bases align to TRBD2. V trimming: 2 bases; J trimming: 4 bases; junction bases outside the gene matches: 15. The CDR3 is made up of 18 amino acids. Germline V lookup: CDR1 SGHTA, CDR2 FQGNSA. CDR3 bases: TGTGCCAGCAGCTTAAAGTTGTTAGGCGGGGGGGCCGAATACGAGCAGTACTTC. This encodes CASSLKLLGGGAEYEQYF.

This chain uses TRBV30 with TRBJ2-7; maybe TRBD1 (6 bases). This CDR3 region has 14 residues. Trimming cost V 5 bases and J 3 bases, with 17 bases left between them. Germline V CDR1 and CDR2: GTSNPN, SVGIG (reference sequence). This chain's CDR3 is CAWARPGTNYEQYF. The CDR3 bases are TGTGCCTGGGCAAGACCCGGGACAAACTACGAGCAGTACTTC. Based on the CDR3 plus reference TRBV30 and TRBJ2-7, the full variable domain is SQTIHQWPATLVQPVGSPLSLECTVEGTSNPNLYWYRQAAGRGLQLLFYSVGIGQISSEVPQNLSASRPQDRQFILSSKKLLLSDSGFYLCAWARPGTNYEQYFGPGTRLTVT.